The subject of this entry is one TCR beta chain. The antigen remains undetermined. The CDR3 is 14 amino acids. Germline CDR1 reads MRHNA; CDR2 reads SNTAGT. Trimming pared 5 bases from V and 5 bases from J, leaving 15 bases between. The sample is drawn from a study of T cell repertoires in cytomegalovirus infection. As for the study in general: An indication of both CMV infection and matching HLA type came from public TCR beta signatures.

Study findings and constraints: HLA-C-restricted TCR beta clonotypes specific for CMV led the ex vivo response. Summed frequency of public TCR beta families distinguished CMV carriers with the relevant HLA.

TCRdb processed the reads anew with MiXCR; each CDR3 protein has one entry. The sample yields fewer than 300,000 distinct CDR3 sequences, roughly 24% seen once. This sequence originates from a human donor in good health (CMV status not recorded). Some clones in this sample may be carry-over from other donors' samples. Sequenced material: PBMCs. The V call is TRBV6-4, the J call TRBJ2-5; D not resolved. CDR3 DNA sequence: TGTGCCAGCAGTATCGGGTGGCTGGGGGAGACCCAGTACTTC. Translating gives CASSIGWLGETQYF.